The rows below give T cell receptor beta chains drawn from one sample of a study of blood T cell repertoires in COVID-19. TCRdb's copy holds only in-frame clones and misses some; the assay was immunoSEQ multiplex PCR. The sample shows 120,000 to 150,000 clones, about four fifths of them seen only once. Sequenced material: peripheral blood. These TCRs come from a human donor in a cohort sampled during active COVID-19. Both conserved end residues are part of each CDR3. Where a row states a size, it is once, few, many or the class of an expanded clone; other rows omit it.

V gene	clone size	J gene	CDR3 protein
TRBV5-1	NA	TRBJ1-5	CASSLDSPNQPQHF
TRBV7-8	NA	TRBJ2-7	CASSRGTSPYEQYF
TRBV23-1	NA	TRBJ1-4	CASSQTATRTATNEKLFF
TRBV4-2	NA	TRBJ2-2	CASSQGMGLAEDTGELFF
TRBV19	NA	TRBJ1-6	CASSRGGQGKNSPLHF
TRBV28	NA	TRBJ1-6	CASSFPLPNSPLHF
TRBV2	NA	TRBJ1-6	CASSERQGQALNSPLHF
TRBV11-2	few	TRBJ2-2	CASSVGLAANTGELFF
TRBV19	NA	TRBJ2-1	CASSRDRGYNEQFF
TRBV28	NA	TRBJ1-1	CASSMGQTRTEAFF
TRBV6-6	NA	TRBJ2-1	CASSYQGAQHNEQFF
TRBV5-1	NA	TRBJ2-5	CASSFTGGQETQYF
TRBV19	NA	TRBJ2-5	CASSIYSSGGLETQYF
TRBV20-1	NA	TRBJ2-7	CSASGTGGSYEQYF
TRBV7-9	NA	TRBJ2-1	CASSFPGSGSYNEQFF
TRBV3-1/TRBV3-2	NA	TRBJ1-1	CASSHNLGQVIDTEAFF
TRBV2	few	TRBJ1-5	CASSAAASNQPQHF
TRBV19	once	TRBJ1-2	CASSTLDRDGYTF
TRBV5-1	NA	TRBJ2-7	CASSLSGQSYEQYF
TRBV5-4	NA	TRBJ2-7	CASSLNRQGAPYEQYF
TRBV9	NA	TRBJ2-5	CASSVALAGVETQYF
TRBV19	NA	TRBJ2-5	CASSMTYSQETQYF
TRBV6-5	NA	TRBJ1-3	CASNRGSGNTIYF
TRBV5-1	NA	TRBJ2-2	CASSLEGVEAGELFF
TRBV6-4	NA	TRBJ2-7	CASSDMGKSYEQYF
TRBV10-3	NA	TRBJ2-3	CAITGQQGDTQYF